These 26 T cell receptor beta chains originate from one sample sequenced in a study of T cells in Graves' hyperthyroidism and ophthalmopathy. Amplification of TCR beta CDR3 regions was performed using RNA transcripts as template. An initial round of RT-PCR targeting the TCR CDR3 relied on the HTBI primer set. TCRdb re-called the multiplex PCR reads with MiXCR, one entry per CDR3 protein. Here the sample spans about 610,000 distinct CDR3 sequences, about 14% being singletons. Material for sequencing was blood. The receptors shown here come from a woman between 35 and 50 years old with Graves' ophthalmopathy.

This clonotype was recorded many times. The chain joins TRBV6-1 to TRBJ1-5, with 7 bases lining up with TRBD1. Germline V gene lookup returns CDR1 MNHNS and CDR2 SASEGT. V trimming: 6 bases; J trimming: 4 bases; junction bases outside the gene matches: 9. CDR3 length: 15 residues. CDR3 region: CASRPGTEANQPQHF. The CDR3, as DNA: TGTGCCAGCAGACCCGGGACAGAAGCTAATCAGCCCCAGCATTTT.

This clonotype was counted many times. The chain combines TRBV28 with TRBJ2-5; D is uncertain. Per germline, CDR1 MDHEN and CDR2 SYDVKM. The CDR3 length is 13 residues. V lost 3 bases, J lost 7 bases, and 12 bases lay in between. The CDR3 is CASSLQVLGTQYF. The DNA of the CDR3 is TGTGCCAGCAGTTTGCAGGTTCTCGGGACCCAGTACTTC. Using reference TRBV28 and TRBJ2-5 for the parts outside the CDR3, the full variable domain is DVKVTQSSRYLVKRTGEKVFLECVQDMDHENMFWYRQDPGLGLRLIYFSYDVKMKEKGDIPEGYSVSREKKERFSLILESASTNQTSMYLCASSLQVLGTQYFGPGTRLLVL.

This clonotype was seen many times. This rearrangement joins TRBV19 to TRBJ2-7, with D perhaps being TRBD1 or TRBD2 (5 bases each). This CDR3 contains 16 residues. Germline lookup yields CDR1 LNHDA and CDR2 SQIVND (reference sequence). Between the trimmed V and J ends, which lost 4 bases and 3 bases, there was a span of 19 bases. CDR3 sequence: CASSKVDGDLVYEQYF. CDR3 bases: TGTGCCAGTAGTAAAGTTGACGGGGACCTCGTCTACGAGCAGTACTTC.

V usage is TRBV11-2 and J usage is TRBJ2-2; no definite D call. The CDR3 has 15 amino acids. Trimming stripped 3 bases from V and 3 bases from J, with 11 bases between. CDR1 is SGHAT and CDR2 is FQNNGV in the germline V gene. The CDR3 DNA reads TGTGCCAGCAGCTTTTCGGGCAGCTACACCGGGGAGCTGTTTTTT. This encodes CASSFSGSYTGELFF.

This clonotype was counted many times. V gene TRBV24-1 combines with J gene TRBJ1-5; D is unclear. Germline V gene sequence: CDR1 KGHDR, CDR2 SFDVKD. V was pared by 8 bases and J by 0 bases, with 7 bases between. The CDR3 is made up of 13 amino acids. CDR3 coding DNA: TGTGCCACCAATGACCGTAGCAATCAGCCCCAGCATTTT. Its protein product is CATNDRSNQPQHF.

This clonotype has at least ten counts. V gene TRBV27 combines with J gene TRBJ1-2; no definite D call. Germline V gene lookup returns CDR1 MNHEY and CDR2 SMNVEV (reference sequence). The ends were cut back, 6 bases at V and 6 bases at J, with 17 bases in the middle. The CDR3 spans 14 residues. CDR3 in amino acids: CASRESAGRNGYTF. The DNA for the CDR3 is TGTGCCAGCAGAGAATCTGCCGGACGGAATGGCTACACCTTC.

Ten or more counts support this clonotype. The CDR3 loop reads CSASVLGNTEAFF. The CDR3, as DNA: TGCAGTGCTAGCGTGCTGGGTAACACTGAAGCTTTCTTT. The J gene is TRBJ1-1, the V gene TRBV20-1, with D uncertain. Trimming removed 3 bases from V and 2 bases from J, with 10 bases in between. The germline gives CDR1 DFQATT, CDR2 SNEGSKA (reference sequence). CDR3 length: 13 residues.

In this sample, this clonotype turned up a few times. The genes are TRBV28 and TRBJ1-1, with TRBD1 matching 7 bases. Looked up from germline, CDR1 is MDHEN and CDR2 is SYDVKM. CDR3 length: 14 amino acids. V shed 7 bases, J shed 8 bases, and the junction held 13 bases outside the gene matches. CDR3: CASTPGGGHGEAFF. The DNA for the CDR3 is TGTGCCAGCACCCCAGGGGGTGGCCACGGCGAAGCTTTCTTT. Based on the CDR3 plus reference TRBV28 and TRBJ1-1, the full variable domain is DVKVTQSSRYLVKRTGEKVFLECVQDMDHENMFWYRQDPGLGLRLIYFSYDVKMKEKGDIPEGYSVSREKKERFSLILESASTNQTSMYLCASTPGGGHGEAFFGQGTRLTVV.

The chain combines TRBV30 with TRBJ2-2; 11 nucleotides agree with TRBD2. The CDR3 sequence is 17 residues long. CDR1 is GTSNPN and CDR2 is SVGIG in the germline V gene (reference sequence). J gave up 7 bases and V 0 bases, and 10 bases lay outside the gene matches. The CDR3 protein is CAWSVRLRGLADGELFF. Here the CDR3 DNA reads TGTGCCTGGAGTGTACGTCTTAGGGGACTAGCGGACGGGGAGCTGTTTTTT. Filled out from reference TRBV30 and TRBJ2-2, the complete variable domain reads SQTIHQWPATLVQPVGSPLSLECTVEGTSNPNLYWYRQAAGRGLQLLFYSVGIGQISSEVPQNLSASRPQDRQFILSSKKLLLSDSGFYLCAWSVRLRGLADGELFFGEGSRLTVL.

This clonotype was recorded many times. Here the CDR3 reads CASSTWTGFTDTQYF. The CDR3 DNA reads as TGTGCCAGTAGTACCTGGACAGGGTTTACAGATACGCAGTATTTT. This sequence joins TRBV19 and TRBJ2-3, with 8 positions matching TRBD1. This CDR3 has 15 residues. The germline gives CDR1 LNHDA, CDR2 SQIVND (reference sequence). J was trimmed by 3 bases and V by 4 bases; bases with no gene match: 6. The full variable domain, its missing parts supplied by reference TRBV19 and TRBJ2-3, is DGGITQSPKYLFRKEGQNVTLSCEQNLNHDAMYWYRQDPGQGLRLIYYSQIVNDFQKGDIAEGYSVSREKKESFPLTVTSAQKNPTAFYLCASSTWTGFTDTQYFGPGTRLTVL.

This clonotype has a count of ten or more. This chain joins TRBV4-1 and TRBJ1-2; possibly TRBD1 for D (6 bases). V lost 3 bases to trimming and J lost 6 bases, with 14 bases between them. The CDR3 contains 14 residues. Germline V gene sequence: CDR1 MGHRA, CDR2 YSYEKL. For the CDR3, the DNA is TGCGCCAGCAGCCAGGCGGGCAGGGGCAATGGCTACACCTTC. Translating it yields CASSQAGRGNGYTF.

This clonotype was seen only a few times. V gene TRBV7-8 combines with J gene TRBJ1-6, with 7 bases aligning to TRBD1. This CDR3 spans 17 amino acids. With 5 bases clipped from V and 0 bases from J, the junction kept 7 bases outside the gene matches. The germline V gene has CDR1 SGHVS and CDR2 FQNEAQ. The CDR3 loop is CASSPSTGSSYNSPLHF. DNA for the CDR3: TGTGCCAGCAGCCCCTCGACAGGGAGCTCCTATAATTCACCCCTCCACTTT.

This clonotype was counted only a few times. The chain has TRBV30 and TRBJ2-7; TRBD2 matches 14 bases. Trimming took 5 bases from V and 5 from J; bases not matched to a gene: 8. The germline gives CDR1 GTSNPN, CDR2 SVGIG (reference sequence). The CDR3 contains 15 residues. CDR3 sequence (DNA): TGTGCCTGGGCTGGGACTAGCGGGAGAGTCGACGAGCAGTACTTC. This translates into CAWAGTSGRVDEQYF.

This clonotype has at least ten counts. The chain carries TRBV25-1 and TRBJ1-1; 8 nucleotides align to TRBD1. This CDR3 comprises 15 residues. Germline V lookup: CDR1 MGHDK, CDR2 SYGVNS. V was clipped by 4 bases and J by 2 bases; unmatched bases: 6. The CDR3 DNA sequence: TGTGCCAGCAGTGGCCCGGACAGGGTAAACACTGAAGCTTTCTTT. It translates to CASSGPDRVNTEAFF.

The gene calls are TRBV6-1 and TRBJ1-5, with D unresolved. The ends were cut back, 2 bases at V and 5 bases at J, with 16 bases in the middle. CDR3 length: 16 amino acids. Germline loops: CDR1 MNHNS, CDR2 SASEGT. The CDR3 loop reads CASSEYGGIADQPQHF. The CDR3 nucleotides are TGTGCCAGCAGTGAATATGGAGGGATCGCAGATCAGCCCCAGCATTTT.

As DNA, the CDR3 is TGTGCCAGCAGCCTCCCGGGACTGCGATACGAGCAGTACTTC. Protein: CASSLPGLRYEQYF. The chain recombines TRBV28 with TRBJ2-7, with D possibly matching TRBD2 (6 bases). V dropped 6 bases and J dropped 4 bases, with 16 bases sitting between them. The germline gives CDR1 MDHEN, CDR2 SYDVKM. The CDR3 is made up of 14 amino acids.

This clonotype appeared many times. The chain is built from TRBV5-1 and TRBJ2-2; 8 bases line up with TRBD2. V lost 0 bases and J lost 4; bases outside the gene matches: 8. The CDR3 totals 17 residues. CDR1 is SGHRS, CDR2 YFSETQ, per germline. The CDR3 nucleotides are TGCGCCAGCAGCTTGGTGGCCGGTCTAGCGGGCACCGGGGAGCTGTTTTTT. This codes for CASSLVAGLAGTGELFF.

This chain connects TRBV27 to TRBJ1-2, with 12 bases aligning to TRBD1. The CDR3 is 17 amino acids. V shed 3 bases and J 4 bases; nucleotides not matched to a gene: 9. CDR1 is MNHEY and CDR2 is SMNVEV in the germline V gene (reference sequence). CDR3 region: CASSFLGQGAGGYGYTF. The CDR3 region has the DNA TGTGCCAGCAGTTTCTTGGGACAGGGGGCGGGCGGCTATGGCTACACCTTC.

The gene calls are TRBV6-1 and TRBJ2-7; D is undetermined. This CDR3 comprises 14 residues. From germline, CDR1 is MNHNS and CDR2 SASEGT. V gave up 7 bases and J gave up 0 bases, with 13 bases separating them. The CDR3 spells CASTTSPSSYEQYF. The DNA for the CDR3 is TGTGCCAGCACAACGAGTCCCAGCTCCTACGAGCAGTACTTC.

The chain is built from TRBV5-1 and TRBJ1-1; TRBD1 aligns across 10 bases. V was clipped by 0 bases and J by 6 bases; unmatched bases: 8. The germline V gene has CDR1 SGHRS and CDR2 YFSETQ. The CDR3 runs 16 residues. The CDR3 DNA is TGCGCCAGCAGCTTGGGGGGACGGGACAGGGGCTCTGAAGCTTTCTTT. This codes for CASSLGGRDRGSEAFF.

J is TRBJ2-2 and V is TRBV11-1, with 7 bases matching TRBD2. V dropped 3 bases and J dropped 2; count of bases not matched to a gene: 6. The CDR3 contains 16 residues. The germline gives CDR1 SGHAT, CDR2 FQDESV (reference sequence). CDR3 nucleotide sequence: TGTGCCAGCAGCTTCGGGCCTAGCGGAAACACCGGGGAGCTGTTTTTT. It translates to CASSFGPSGNTGELFF.

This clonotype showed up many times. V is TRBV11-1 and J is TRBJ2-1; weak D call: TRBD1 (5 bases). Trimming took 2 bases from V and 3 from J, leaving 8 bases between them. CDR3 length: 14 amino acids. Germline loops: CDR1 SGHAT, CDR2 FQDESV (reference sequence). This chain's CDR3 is CASSLKDNYNEQFF. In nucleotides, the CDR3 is TGTGCCAGCAGCTTAAAGGACAACTACAATGAGCAGTTCTTC.

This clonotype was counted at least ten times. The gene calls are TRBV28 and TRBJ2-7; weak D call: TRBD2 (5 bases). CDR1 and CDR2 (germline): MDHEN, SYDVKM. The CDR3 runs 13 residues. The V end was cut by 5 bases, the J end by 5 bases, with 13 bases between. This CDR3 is CASSPLGIHEQYF. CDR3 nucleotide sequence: TGTGCCAGCAGTCCACTAGGGATTCACGAGCAGTACTTC.

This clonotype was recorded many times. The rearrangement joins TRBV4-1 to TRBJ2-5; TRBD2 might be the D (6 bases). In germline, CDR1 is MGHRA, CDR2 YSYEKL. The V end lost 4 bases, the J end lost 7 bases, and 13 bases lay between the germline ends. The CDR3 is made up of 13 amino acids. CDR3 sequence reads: CASSPTGAGTQYF. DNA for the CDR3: TGCGCCAGCAGCCCGACCGGAGCGGGGACCCAGTACTTC.

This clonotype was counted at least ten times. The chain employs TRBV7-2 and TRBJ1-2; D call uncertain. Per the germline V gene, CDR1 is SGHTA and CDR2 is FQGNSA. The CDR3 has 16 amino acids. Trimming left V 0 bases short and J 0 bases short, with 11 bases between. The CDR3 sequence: CASSLAGGNTNYGYTF. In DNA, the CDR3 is TGTGCCAGCAGCTTAGCCGGCGGTAACACTAACTATGGCTACACCTTC.

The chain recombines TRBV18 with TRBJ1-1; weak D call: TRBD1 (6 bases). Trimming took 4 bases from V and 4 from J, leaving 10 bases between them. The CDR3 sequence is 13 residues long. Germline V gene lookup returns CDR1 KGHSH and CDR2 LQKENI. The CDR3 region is CASSQGGTTEAFF. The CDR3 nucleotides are TGTGCCAGCTCACAGGGGGGAACCACTGAAGCTTTCTTT.